The entry that follows covers one T cell receptor beta chain sequence. What it recognizes is unknown. Germline V gene sequence: CDR1 DFQATT, CDR2 SNEGSKA (reference sequence). This CDR3 region has 15 residues. V shed 4 bases and J 2 bases; nucleotides not matched to a gene: 9. This sample was included in a study of naive and memory T cell subsets. The beta constant-region primer was an equimolar mix of two oligonucleotides covering TRBC1 and TRBC2. The ligated cDNA underwent four PCR rounds using SP2 and nested alpha and beta constant-region primers. TCRdb fed the UMI-ligation and nested PCR reads into MiXCR, producing one record per CDR3 protein. Of some 82,000 distinct CDR3 sequences listed, 11% are singletons. Regarding the study as a whole: A few larger clonotypes appeared in naive repertoires, especially CD8, possibly memory cells re-expressing CD45RA.

Sequenced sample: naive CD4+ T cells from blood. This clonotype was sampled from a human donor in good health. This chain links TRBV20-1 with TRBJ2-3, with 7 bases matching TRBD2. CDR3 DNA: TGCAGTGCTACCCGGGAGGACCTTATCACAGATACGCAGTATTTT. It encodes CSATREDLITDTQYF.